This TCR beta chain was identified during a study of blood T cell repertoires in COVID-19. Clones were sequenced by immunoSEQ multiplex PCR, and TCRdb holds only the in-frame ones, with some missing. This table has around 180,000 clones, approximately 90% appearing once. The source of this sequence is a woman aged 30 to 39 with acute or convalescent COVID-19. The material sequenced was peripheral blood.

In DNA, the CDR3 is TGTGCCAGCAGCCAGGCTATGGAGGGGATTGGCTACACCTTC. Residues: CASSQAMEGIGYTF. The chain carries TRBV3-1 (or the pseudogene TRBV3-2) and TRBJ1-2; D may be TRBD1 (5 bases). The CDR3 is 14 amino acids. Germline assignment: CDR1 LGHDT and CDR2 YNNKEL (reference sequence). V was trimmed by 3 bases and J by 7 bases, leaving 15 bases between them.